The 25 T cell receptor beta chains presented below share a single source sample, sequenced in a study of blood T cell repertoires in COVID-19. Measured with immunoSEQ multiplex PCR; TCRdb has only the in-frame clones, and not every one. The sample comprises a few hundred thousand clones, roughly 90% of which are singletons, and around 3% rests with the top ten. Sequencing input: peripheral blood. The receptors shown here come from a woman aged 25 to 39 with COVID-19, enrolled during active disease.

J is TRBJ1-4 and V is TRBV9, with D possibly matching TRBD1 (6 bases). Germline CDR1 and CDR2: SGDLS and YYNGEE. The V and J ends lost 3 bases and 8 bases respectively, with 17 bases between them. This CDR3 is built from 15 residues. This CDR3 is CASSGEGHLDEKLFF. DNA for the CDR3: TGTGCCAGCAGCGGCGAGGGACACCTGGACGAAAAACTGTTTTTT.

The CDR3: CASSLAGGEGEKLFF. CDR3 DNA sequence: TGTGCCAGCAGCTTGGCTGGGGGCGAGGGAGAAAAACTGTTTTTT. V usage is TRBV5-5 and J usage is TRBJ1-4; D possibly corresponds to TRBD1 (6 bases). The CDR3 contains 15 residues. V lost 0 bases and J 8 bases, leaving 14 bases between the germline ends. Germline values: CDR1 SGHKS, CDR2 YYEKEE (reference sequence).

The rearrangement joins TRBV27 to TRBJ1-1; D is undetermined. Looked up from germline, CDR1 is MNHEY and CDR2 is SMNVEV (reference sequence). This CDR3 comprises 13 residues. V was cut by 5 bases and J by 5 bases, with 12 bases left in between. In DNA, the CDR3 is TGTGCCAGCAGTGAGGGAAGGCCAACTGAAGCTTTCTTT. As protein: CASSEGRPTEAFF.

V is TRBV5-5 and J is TRBJ2-3; 7 bases align to TRBD1. The CDR3 runs to 14 residues. Germline V gene sequence: CDR1 SGHKS, CDR2 YYEKEE (reference sequence). The J segment lost 7 bases and the V segment lost 4 bases, leaving 9 bases of the junction unmatched. The CDR3 region is CASSLGQSVNTQYF. CDR3 bases: TGTGCCAGCAGCCTGGGACAGTCCGTAAATACGCAGTATTTT. The full variable domain, with the rest looked up from reference TRBV5-5 and TRBJ2-3, is DAGVTQSPTHLIKTRGQQVTLRCSPISGHKSVSWYQQVLGQGPQFIFQYYEKEERGRGNFPDRFSARQFPNYSSELNVNALLLGDSALYLCASSLGQSVNTQYFGPGTRLTVL.

V and J are TRBV29-1 and TRBJ1-2; no clear D gene. Trimming took off 6 bases at V and 6 bases at J, with 11 bases between the two ends. The germline CDR1 and CDR2 sequences are SQVTM and ANQGSEA. This CDR3 region has 11 residues. For the CDR3, the DNA is TGCAGCGTGGAGGTGGGCCATGGCTACACCTTC. As protein: CSVEVGHGYTF.

CDR3 coding DNA: TGTGCCAGCAGTTTATTAGGGGGATCGGGCTACACCTTC. Protein product: CASSLLGGSGYTF. This chain connects TRBV27 to TRBJ1-2; a weak D match, TRBD1 (6 bases). Per germline, CDR1 MNHEY and CDR2 SMNVEV (reference sequence). V was pared by 1 base and J by 8 bases, with 11 bases between. The CDR3 is 13 residues long.

The chain has TRBV3-1 (or the pseudogene TRBV3-2) and TRBJ1-2; unclear D gene. CDR1 and CDR2 from the germline V gene are LGHDT and YNNKEL (reference sequence). This CDR3 comprises 16 residues. The V end was cut by 1 base, the J end by 0 bases, with 12 bases between. CDR3 sequence (DNA): TGTGCCAGCAGCCAAGGGTACTTCCGAGCTAACTATGGCTACACCTTC. Protein sequence: CASSQGYFRANYGYTF.

The chain recombines TRBV6-4 with TRBJ1-6, with D unclear. V was trimmed by 4 bases and J by 5 bases, leaving 9 bases between them. Germline V gene data show CDR1 as MRHNA and CDR2 as SNTAGT. The CDR3 has 14 amino acids. CDR3 sequence reads: CASSVRHDNSPLHF. DNA of the CDR3: TGTGCCAGCAGTGTCCGACACGATAATTCACCCCTCCACTTT.

The rearrangement joins TRBV4-1 to TRBJ1-3; possibly TRBD1 for D (5 bases). The CDR3 is 15 amino acids. Trimming shortened V by 1 base and J by 6 bases, and 13 bases separated the two germline ends. Germline V gives CDR1 MGHRA, CDR2 YSYEKL. CDR3 DNA sequence: TGCGCCAGCAGCCAAGCCACGGGCAGGGCAAACACCATATATTTT. This gives the protein CASSQATGRANTIYF.

J is TRBJ1-1 and V is TRBV2; no firm D call. The CDR3 spans 12 residues. V gave up 2 bases and J gave up 6 bases, with 7 bases separating them. CDR1 is SNHLY, CDR2 FYNNEI, per germline. CDR3 nucleotides: TGTGCCAGCAGTGAATGGAGGTCTGAAGCTTTCTTT. Protein sequence: CASSEWRSEAFF.

This rearrangement joins TRBV7-8 to TRBJ1-5; 7 bases align to TRBD1. This CDR3 has 15 amino acids. V dropped 2 bases and J dropped 1; count of bases not matched to a gene: 2. Germline V lookup: CDR1 SGHVS, CDR2 FQNEAQ. The CDR3 protein is CASSLPGQSNQPQHF. For the CDR3, the DNA is TGTGCCAGCAGCTTACCGGGACAGAGCAATCAGCCCCAGCATTTT.

V usage is TRBV5-1 and J usage is TRBJ2-7; 11 bases align to TRBD2. Germline V gene sequence: CDR1 SGHRS, CDR2 YFSETQ. The ends lost 5 bases at V and 4 bases at J; junction bases unmatched: 5. This CDR3 comprises 14 residues. CDR3 residues: CASRAGTSGYEQYF. The CDR3 region has the DNA TGCGCCAGCAGAGCCGGGACTAGCGGTTACGAGCAGTACTTC. Variable domain in full (rest from reference TRBV5-1 and TRBJ2-7): KAGVTQTPRYLIKTRGQQVTLSCSPISGHRSVSWYQQTPGQGLQFLFEYFSETQRNKGNFPGRFSGRQFSNSRSEMNVSTLELGDSALYLCASRAGTSGYEQYFGPGTRLTVT.

In DNA, the CDR3 is TGTGCCAGCAGTGAACTTAGCGGGGGGAACGCTGACAATGAGCAGTTCTTC. Its translation is CASSELSGGNADNEQFF. The chain combines TRBV2 with TRBJ2-1; 10 bases are a match to TRBD2. The CDR3 covers 17 residues. Trimming cost V 2 bases and J 5 bases; bases outside gene matches: 9. The germline gives CDR1 SNHLY, CDR2 FYNNEI.

As DNA, the CDR3 is TGTGCCATCAGCGGCCTCAGACCGGACAGAAGCAATCAGCCCCAGCATTTT. Its translation is CAISGLRPDRSNQPQHF. The rearrangement uses TRBV10-3 and TRBJ1-5; TRBD1 is a possible D gene (6 bases). V gave up 6 bases and J gave up 1 base, with 19 bases separating them. The V gene's germline CDR1 is ENHRY and CDR2 SYGVKD. The CDR3 contains 17 residues.

The rearrangement joins TRBV2 to TRBJ2-7, with 7 positions matching TRBD1. The CDR3 extends over 14 amino acids. The V and J ends lost 4 bases and 2 bases, in that order; junction bases with no gene match: 5. Per the germline V gene, CDR1 is SNHLY and CDR2 is FYNNEI. This CDR3 is CASSGDSLTYEQYF. CDR3 DNA sequence: TGTGCCAGCAGTGGGGACAGTCTAACCTACGAGCAGTACTTC.

The chain recombines TRBV10-3 with TRBJ2-1; D is unclear. Germline V gene lookup returns CDR1 ENHRY and CDR2 SYGVKD. The CDR3 is 13 amino acids. The V and J ends lost 3 bases and 3 bases respectively, with 6 bases between them. CDR3 DNA sequence: TGTGCCATCAGTGAATCGGTCTACAATGAGCAGTTCTTC. This sequence encodes CAISESVYNEQFF.

The V call is TRBV24-1, the J call TRBJ2-3; TRBD2 matches 8 bases. Germline CDR1 reads KGHDR; CDR2 reads SFDVKD. This CDR3 region has 16 residues. Trimming cost V 2 bases and J 1 base; bases outside gene matches: 4. CDR3 DNA: TGTGCCACCAGTGATTCGGGGGGGACGGGCACAGATACGCAGTATTTT. Its protein product is CATSDSGGTGTDTQYF.

The chain combines TRBV4-1 with TRBJ1-1; D is undetermined. Germline CDR1 is MGHRA and CDR2 is YSYEKL. The CDR3 contains 13 residues. V lost 0 bases to trimming and J lost 10 bases, with 12 bases between them. CDR3: CASSQDPQTGAFF. The CDR3 nucleotides are TGCGCCAGCAGCCAAGATCCCCAAACGGGAGCTTTCTTT.

This clone was counted a few times. The genes are TRBV6-2 or TRBV6-3 and TRBJ2-7, with D possibly TRBD1 on 6 matching bases. Germline values: CDR1 MNHEY, CDR2 SVGEGT. With 5 bases removed from V and 0 bases from J, the gap between germline ends came to 11 bases. This CDR3 is 14 amino acids long. CDR3 protein: CASSPGTSSYEQYF. The CDR3 DNA sequence: TGTGCCAGCAGTCCCGGGACATCCTCCTACGAGCAGTACTTC.

The V gene is TRBV28, the J gene TRBJ2-6, with D perhaps TRBD1 (6 bases). Germline loops: CDR1 MDHEN, CDR2 SYDVKM. V dropped 8 bases and J dropped 3 bases, with 23 bases sitting between them. CDR3 size: 18 residues. CDR3 region: CASSGSYTGWGGANVLTF. CDR3 in DNA: TGTGCCAGCTCCGGCAGTTACACAGGGTGGGGTGGGGCCAACGTCCTGACTTTC.

This clone turned up a few times. This sequence joins TRBV5-5 and TRBJ1-1; D is perhaps TRBD1 (5 bases). Per the germline V gene, CDR1 is SGHKS and CDR2 is YYEKEE (reference sequence). The CDR3 is 14 residues long. V lost 3 bases to trimming and J lost 3 bases, with 12 bases between them. The CDR3 loop is CASSYRQGDTEAFF. The CDR3 coding sequence is TGTGCCAGCAGCTATCGACAAGGGGACACTGAAGCTTTCTTT.

This rearrangement joins TRBV5-1 to TRBJ2-7; D perhaps matches TRBD2 (6 bases). Trimming stripped 1 base from V and 2 bases from J, with 13 bases between. Looked up from germline, CDR1 is SGHRS and CDR2 is YFSETQ. CDR3 length: 15 residues. The CDR3 spells CASSLRTGDPYEQYF. The DNA for the CDR3 is TGCGCCAGCAGCTTGAGAACGGGGGACCCCTACGAGCAGTACTTC.

This chain joins TRBV11-2 and TRBJ1-1, with TRBD1 matching 8 bases. There are 15 residues in the CDR3. Trimming took 5 bases from V and 5 from J; bases not matched to a gene: 10. The germline V gene has CDR1 SGHAT and CDR2 FQNNGV. DNA for the CDR3: TGTGCCAGCAGCAACCTGGACAGGGTAAGAACTGAAGCTTTCTTT. Translating it yields CASSNLDRVRTEAFF.

In regard to this clone: The same CDR3 arises from other DNA sequences in this sample as well. The chain recombines TRBV3-1 (or the pseudogene TRBV3-2) with TRBJ1-2; the D gene is possibly TRBD1 (6 bases). This CDR3 has 13 amino acids. Germline CDR1 reads LGHDT; CDR2 reads YNNKEL (reference sequence). V shed 1 base and J shed 3 bases, with 6 bases lying between them. CDR3 coding DNA: TGTGCCAGCAGCCAAGGGACAGACTATGGCTACACCTTC. Its protein product is CASSQGTDYGYTF.

V usage is TRBV7-2 and J usage is TRBJ2-3, with 8 bases matching TRBD1. With 1 base clipped from V and 0 bases from J, the junction kept 3 bases outside the gene matches. Germline-derived CDR1 and CDR2 are SGHTA and FQGNSA. The CDR3 covers 16 residues. The CDR3 loop reads CASSLGGQGSTDTQYF. For the CDR3, the DNA is TGTGCCAGCAGCTTAGGAGGACAGGGCAGCACAGATACGCAGTATTTT.